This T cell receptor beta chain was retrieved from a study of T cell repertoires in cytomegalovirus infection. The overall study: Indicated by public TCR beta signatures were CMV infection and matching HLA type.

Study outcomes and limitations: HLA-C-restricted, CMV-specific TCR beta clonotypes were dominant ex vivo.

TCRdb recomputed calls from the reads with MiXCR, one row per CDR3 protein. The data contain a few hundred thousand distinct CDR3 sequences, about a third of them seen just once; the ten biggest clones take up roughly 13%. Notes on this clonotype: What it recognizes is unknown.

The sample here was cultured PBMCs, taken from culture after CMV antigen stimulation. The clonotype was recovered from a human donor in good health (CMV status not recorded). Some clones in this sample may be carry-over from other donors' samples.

The DNA of the CDR3 is TGTGCCAGCTCACCAGGTACAGCGGCGCTAGCCAAAAACATTCAGTACTTC. As protein: CASSPGTAALAKNIQYF. V gene TRBV18 combines with J gene TRBJ2-4, with D perhaps matching TRBD2 (5 bases). CDR3 length: 17 residues. The ends were cut back, 2 bases at V and 0 bases at J, with 14 bases in the middle. CDR1 is KGHSH, CDR2 LQKENI, per germline.